This T cell receptor (beta chain) was identified in a study of OX40 agonist ivuxolimab in advanced cancers. Study-level background: Head and neck, renal cell, melanoma or hepatocellular carcinoma were the cancers that dose-escalation patients had. Study-level results: There were, on average, more expanded clones in CD8+ T cells than in CD4+.

On this clone itself: Its antigen remains unknown.

Only in-frame clones appear in the TCRdb table, and some are missing; sequencing was by immunoSEQ multiplex PCR. The sample carries about 72,000 clones, about 85% recorded once. Patients with autoimmune history or systemic immunosuppression were excluded. The sequences come from CD4+ or CD8+ T cells sorted from blood, collected in a trial of the OX40 agonist ivuxolimab. This TCR was recovered from an adult with an advanced solid tumor such as melanoma, head and neck, liver or kidney cancer.

In DNA form, the CDR3 reads TGTGCCAGCAGTGACTCGACGTCTAGCGGGAGGGCTCACAATGAGCAGTTCTTC. Amino acids: CASSDSTSSGRAHNEQFF. The chain carries TRBV6-4 and TRBJ2-1, with 12 bases fitting TRBD2. Germline CDR1 MRHNA, CDR2 SNTAGT. J lost 5 bases, V lost 0 bases, and 8 bases had no gene match. The CDR3 covers 18 residues.